What follows are 23 T cell receptor beta chains derived from one specimen sequenced in a study of shared clonotypes between healthy human individuals. TCRdb's copy holds only in-frame clones and misses some; the assay was immunoSEQ multiplex PCR. The sample gives about 800,000 clones, just over 95% of which show up once; around 0.25% is in the top ten. CD45RO-negative, CCR7-selected cells formed the naive CD8 fraction, which excluded terminally differentiated effector memory CD45RA+ cells. The specimen sequenced was naive CD8+ T cells sorted from blood. The receptors derive from a man between 25 and 39 years old in good health.

The V call is TRBV7-8, the J call TRBJ2-5; D might be TRBD2 (6 bases). The CDR3 sequence is 14 residues long. The germline V gene has CDR1 SGHVS and CDR2 FQNEAQ. V lost 5 bases and J 1 base, leaving 11 bases between the germline ends. The CDR3 DNA reads TGTGCCAGCAGCCTGAGACTAGTCCAAGAGACCCAGTACTTC. Its translation: CASSLRLVQETQYF.

This clone was seen a single time. The chain has TRBV29-1 and TRBJ2-2; 7 positions agree with TRBD2. CDR3 size: 14 residues. Germline V gene sequence: CDR1 SQVTM, CDR2 ANQGSEA. Trimming removed 8 bases from V and 2 bases from J; junction bases left unmatched: 8. CDR3 amino acids: CSIGGKPNTGELFF. The DNA of the CDR3 is TGCAGCATCGGGGGGAAACCTAACACCGGGGAGCTGTTTTTT.

As regards this clone: Other DNA sequences of this sample code for an identical CDR3. The chain joins TRBV2 to TRBJ2-7; weak D call: TRBD1 (6 bases). V lost 3 bases to trimming and J lost 7 bases, with 13 bases between them. Germline CDR1 and CDR2: SNHLY and FYNNEI. The CDR3 contains 13 residues. The CDR3 region has the DNA TGTGCCAGCAGTGAGGGGGCCGCTTATGAGCAGTACTTC. As protein: CASSEGAAYEQYF.

V and J are TRBV28 and TRBJ1-1; TRBD1 matches at 9 bases. Germline CDR1 is MDHEN and CDR2 is SYDVKM. The CDR3 is made up of 18 amino acids. J gave up 3 bases and V 6 bases, and 17 bases lay outside the gene matches. The CDR3 reads CASSPARTGVYEDTEAFF. In DNA, the CDR3 is TGTGCCAGCAGCCCAGCCCGGACAGGGGTATATGAGGACACTGAAGCTTTCTTT.

This clone was detected only a few times. This specimen includes other DNA sequences encoding the same CDR3. The chain carries TRBV29-1 and TRBJ2-1; 11 bases are shared with TRBD2. V lost 1 base, J lost 5 bases, and 1 base stayed unmatched. CDR1 is SQVTM and CDR2 is ANQGSEA in the germline V gene. CDR3 length: 14 amino acids. The CDR3 spells CSVEGLAGNNEQFF. The CDR3 DNA reads as TGCAGCGTTGAAGGACTAGCGGGGAACAATGAGCAGTTCTTC.

The chain employs TRBV27 and TRBJ2-2; 11 bases are shared with TRBD2. Trimming removed 6 bases from V and 4 bases from J; junction bases left unmatched: 1. Germline assignment: CDR1 MNHEY and CDR2 SMNVEV (reference sequence). The CDR3 extends over 14 amino acids. The CDR3 DNA reads TGTGCCAGCAGACTAGCGGGAGTCACCGGGGAGCTGTTTTTT. Translation: CASRLAGVTGELFF.

The rearrangement uses TRBV5-5 and TRBJ2-7; D not certain. V was pared by 1 base and J by 4 bases, with 15 bases between. CDR3 length equals 15 residues. Germline CDR1 and CDR2: SGHKS and YYEKEE (reference sequence). This chain's CDR3 is CASSLLPTLGYEQYF. The CDR3 DNA reads TGTGCCAGCAGCTTGTTACCTACCCTAGGGTACGAGCAGTACTTC.

The V call is TRBV4-1, the J call TRBJ2-7; D unclear. Germline CDR1 MGHRA, CDR2 YSYEKL. This CDR3 region has 14 residues. Trimming took off 1 base at V and 1 base at J, with 8 bases between the two ends. The CDR3 DNA follows: TGCGCCAGCAGCCAAGTTCAGAATTCCTACGAGCAGTACTTC. Its translation: CASSQVQNSYEQYF.

The genes are TRBV5-1 and TRBJ2-2, with a tentative D call TRBD2 (6 bases). This CDR3 spans 18 amino acids. CDR1 and CDR2 from the germline V gene are SGHRS and YFSETQ. V gave up 6 bases and J gave up 1 base, with 22 bases separating them. The DNA for the CDR3 is TGCGCCAGCACCCCAAATTACTCCGGGACTCAGAACACCGGGGAGCTGTTTTTT. As protein: CASTPNYSGTQNTGELFF.

J is TRBJ2-1 and V is TRBV5-5, with a weak D call TRBD2 (5 bases). Germline CDR1 and CDR2: SGHKS and YYEKEE (reference sequence). Deletions cut 2 bases from V and 4 bases from J, with 19 bases between. This CDR3 comprises 17 residues. The CDR3 nucleotides read TGTGCCAGCAGCTTACCCCATGGACTGCTTACTTACAATGAGCAGTTCTTC. Translated: CASSLPHGLLTYNEQFF.

This chain connects TRBV30 to TRBJ2-7; 8 nucleotides agree with TRBD2. The CDR3 extends over 14 amino acids. The ends lost 0 bases at V and 5 bases at J; junction bases unmatched: 6. CDR1 and CDR2 from the germline V gene are GTSNPN and SVGIG (reference sequence). The CDR3 loop is CAWSVWGLGDEQYF. The CDR3 DNA sequence: TGTGCCTGGAGTGTATGGGGACTAGGGGACGAGCAGTACTTC.

This clone has just one count. The chain is built from TRBV7-8 and TRBJ2-7; 10 positions agree with TRBD2. J was trimmed by 2 bases and V by 6 bases; bases with no gene match: 7. CDR1 SGHVS and CDR2 FQNEAQ come from the germline V gene. The CDR3 runs 15 residues. The CDR3 region is CASRERLAGAYEQYF. CDR3 DNA sequence: TGTGCCAGCAGGGAGCGACTAGCGGGCGCCTACGAGCAGTACTTC.

The V gene is TRBV11-3, the J gene TRBJ2-1; 12 nucleotides line up with TRBD2. The CDR3 runs 17 residues. Per germline, CDR1 SGHNT and CDR2 YENEEA. V was pared by 4 bases and J by 7 bases, with 11 bases of the junction left unmatched. The CDR3 region has the DNA TGTGCCAGCAGCTCCTTGACTAGCGGGAGTTCGAGTAATGAGCAGTTCTTC. As protein: CASSSLTSGSSSNEQFF.

V gene TRBV5-1 combines with J gene TRBJ2-7; 9 positions agree with TRBD1. Germline CDR1 and CDR2: SGHRS and YFSETQ. V lost 0 bases, J lost 5 bases, and 6 bases stayed unmatched. The CDR3 consists of 15 residues. DNA of the CDR3: TGCGCCAGCAGCTTGGAAGGGACAGGGTACCACGAGCAGTACTTC. It yields the protein CASSLEGTGYHEQYF.

V and J are TRBV5-1 and TRBJ2-7; possible D gene TRBD2, 5 bases. Trimming removed 3 bases at V and 3 bases at J, with 22 bases between. CDR3 length: 17 residues. From germline, CDR1 is SGHRS and CDR2 YFSETQ. Written as DNA, the CDR3 is TGCGCCAGCAGCTGGTCTTCAACCACCCCACGGGACTACGAGCAGTACTTC. Translation gives CASSWSSTTPRDYEQYF.

The DNA for the CDR3 is TGTGCCAGCAGTGAAGCGCTTCGGGGGGCCGGCGAGACCCAGTACTTC. Protein product: CASSEALRGAGETQYF. The gene calls are TRBV2 and TRBJ2-5; D possibly corresponds to TRBD2 (7 bases). The CDR3 consists of 16 residues. CDR1 is SNHLY, CDR2 FYNNEI, per germline. Trimming cost V 0 bases and J 5 bases, with 16 bases left between them.

Worth noting for this clone: An end of the junction differs from the germline gene, which may be a read error. Other DNA sequences in the same sample also yield this CDR3. This chain links TRBV7-7 with TRBJ2-3; D is unclear. The CDR3 extends over 13 amino acids. CDR1 and CDR2 (germline): SSHAT, FNYEAQ (reference sequence). The CDR3: CASSLAITDTQYF. In DNA form, the CDR3 reads TGTGCTAGCAGCTTAGCCATCACAGATACGCAGTATTTT.

The genes are TRBV4-1 and TRBJ2-1; D unclear. This CDR3 is 13 amino acids long. CDR1 and CDR2 from the germline V gene are MGHRA and YSYEKL. V gave up 7 bases and J gave up 3 bases, with 10 bases separating them. CDR3: CASKPDRYNEQFF. Here the CDR3 DNA reads TGCGCCAGCAAGCCCGACCGCTACAATGAGCAGTTCTTC.

The genes are TRBV19 and TRBJ1-2; possibly TRBD1 for D (6 bases). Germline V CDR1 and CDR2: LNHDA, SQIVND (reference sequence). The CDR3 runs 11 residues. The CDR3 sequence is CGVHQGNGYTF. CDR3 nucleotide sequence: TGTGGGGTACACCAGGGGAATGGCTACACCTTC. Complete variable domain (other parts from reference TRBV19 and TRBJ1-2): DGGITQSPKYLFRKEGQNVTLSCEQNLNHDAMYWYRQDPGQGLRLIYYSQIVNDFQKGDIAEGYSVSREKKESFPLTVTSAQKNPTAFYLCGVHQGNGYTFGSGTRLTVV.

The V call is TRBV5-6, the J call TRBJ2-5; D tentatively fits TRBD1 or TRBD2 (5 bases each). The germline CDR1 and CDR2 sequences are SGHDT and YYEEEE. Trimming pared 7 bases from V and 3 bases from J, leaving 19 bases between. The CDR3 covers 15 residues. CDR3 coding DNA: TGTGCCAGCTATCAGGGACCCTCGGAGAAAGAGACCCAGTACTTC. It specifies CASYQGPSEKETQYF.

This clone was picked up one time. The chain is built from TRBV19 and TRBJ1-1; the match to TRBD1 covers 10 bases. Germline trimming cut 7 bases from V and 6 bases from J; bases unmatched to any gene: 8. From germline, CDR1 is LNHDA and CDR2 SQIVND (reference sequence). This CDR3 comprises 14 residues. CDR3 region: CASIYGTGASEAFF. The CDR3 nucleotides are TGTGCCAGTATATATGGGACAGGGGCATCTGAAGCTTTCTTT.

This clone was seen once. The rearrangement joins TRBV21-1 to TRBJ2-5; TRBD2, the D gene given by the table, was not confirmed from the DNA. TRBV21-1 is an annotated pseudogene. The CDR3 runs 16 residues. CDR3: CASSRTSGTCQETQYF. CDR3 DNA: TGTGCCAGCAGCCGGACTAGCGGGACCTGTCAGGAGACCCAGTACTTC.

J is TRBJ1-2 and V is TRBV29-1; maybe TRBD1 (5 bases). This CDR3 spans 12 amino acids. V gave up 7 bases and J gave up 4 bases, with 13 bases separating them. Germline V CDR1 and CDR2: SQVTM, ANQGSEA. As DNA, the CDR3 is TGCAGCGCCAGGGTTTCCCTCTATGGCTACACCTTC. Translated, it gives CSARVSLYGYTF.